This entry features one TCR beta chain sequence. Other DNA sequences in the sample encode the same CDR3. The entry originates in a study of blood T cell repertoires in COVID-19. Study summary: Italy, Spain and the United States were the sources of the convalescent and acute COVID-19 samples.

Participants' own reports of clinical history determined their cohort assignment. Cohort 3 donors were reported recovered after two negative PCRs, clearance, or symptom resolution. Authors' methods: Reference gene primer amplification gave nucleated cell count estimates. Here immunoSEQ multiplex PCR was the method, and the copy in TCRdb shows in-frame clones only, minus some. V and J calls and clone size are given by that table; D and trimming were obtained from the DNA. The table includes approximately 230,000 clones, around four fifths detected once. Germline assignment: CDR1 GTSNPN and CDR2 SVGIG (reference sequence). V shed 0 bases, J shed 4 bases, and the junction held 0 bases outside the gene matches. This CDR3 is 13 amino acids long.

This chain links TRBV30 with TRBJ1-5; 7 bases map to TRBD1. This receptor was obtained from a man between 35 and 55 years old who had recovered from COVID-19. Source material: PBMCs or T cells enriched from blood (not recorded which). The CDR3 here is CAWSVQGNQPQHF. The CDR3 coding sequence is TGTGCCTGGAGTGTACAGGGGAATCAGCCCCAGCATTTT.